This TCR beta chain emerged from a study of blood T cells in healthy people across ages (dated by TCRdb to between 2014 and 2016). Looking at the study overall: In model experiments, template switching captured roughly one uniquely barcoded TCR beta cDNA molecule for every two T cells. To track age-related changes in TCR beta repertoire diversity, the study relied on deep sequencing normalized with unique cDNA molecular identifiers. Donors were grouped into four age groups: young (average roughly 17 years), middle-aged (39), aged (roughly 62) and long-lived (about 82). Using the same blood draw, the study looked at two additional independent replicas of 1 million unique cDNA reads for two donors, one aged 18 to 30 and the other aged 80 or older.

In regard to this clonotype: Its antigen is currently not known. It has no much larger one-base neighbor in the sample; base qualities were not kept.

The CDR3 runs 14 residues from the cysteine to the phenylalanine. The only DNA kept is the CDR3, 42 bases in frame from the first base. The germline V gene supplies CDR1 SGHRS and CDR2 YFSETQ. V sheds 4 bases and J sheds 2 bases, leaving 11 bases between their ends. Systemically healthy Caucasian individuals from Russia, roughly 40 in total and aged about 6 to 100 years, were included as donors. Approximately 10 milliliters of peripheral blood were collected from each donor into EDTA-treated Vacutainer tubes. PBMCs were isolated by Ficoll-Paque density-gradient centrifugation, with at least 7 million obtained per sample. Total RNA, at least 6 micrograms per sample, was extracted from PBMCs with Trizol reagent. For every donor, flow cytometry on a PBMC aliquot measured the percentage of naive CD45RAhigh/CD27high T cells. The paper as a whole reports these results and caveats: Total diversity estimates from one million sequenced T cells were considered lower bounds and underestimates. A strong correlation was found between observed TCR beta diversity and the percentage of naive T cells measured by flow cytometry. Compared with the aged group, the long-lived group had more naive CD4+ T cells, fewer expanded clones and increased TCR diversity, suggesting age selection. Because profiling used bulk unsorted PBMCs, naive and antigen-experienced compartments could not be compared conclusively. As age increased, observed TCR beta diversity per million T cells dropped in a roughly linear way, and a significant reduction was already evident by age roughly 40. The CMV infection status of donors was not known, potentially confounding age-related changes in expanded clonotypes.

Library creation used 5' RACE. Sequencing used an Illumina HiSeq 2500. A second roughly 6 to 12 cycle PCR used a sample-barcoded 5' primer and a J-beta primer mix. A template-switch 5' adaptor carrying 12 random nucleotides introduced a unique molecular identifier onto each TCR beta cDNA molecule. Each sample yielded at least 3 million CDR3-containing paired-end reads. All of the RNA was converted into first-strand cDNA using the Mint cDNA synthesis kit, with a TRBC-specific oligonucleotide serving as the primer. After uracil-DNA glycosylase treatment, a first 18-cycle PCR used universal primers M1SS and BC2_uni_R on all cDNA. The authors' pipeline ran thus. Each sample was normalized by randomly selecting 1 million high-quality reads, each carrying a distinct molecular identifier. Reads with shared molecular identifiers were discarded instead of being binned into consensus sequences. MiTCR, with a Q25 quality threshold and the strictest error-elimination algorithm, was used for CDR3 identification, clonotype clustering and error correction. A nonparametric unseen species model with Euler transformation was used to estimate a lower bound on total TCR beta diversity. TCRdb reworked the public reads: Q25 trimming with fastp, MiXCR clone assembly, productive beta chains retained. All rows with the same CDR3 protein become a single entry with the most common DNA and genes. Clone size and V and J calls follow TCRdb, not the original study. In this sample the table shows 750,000 to 850,000 distinct CDR3 sequences, 20% to 30% of which occur a single time. The ten largest clones represent 3% to 4.5% of the sample.

These records were also assigned to another study, of T cells of mothers and their children. As that second paper reports: Nine systemically healthy Caucasian individuals, comprising three mothers and their six children, were included as donors. cDNA synthesis used all of the extracted RNA, with approximately 1.6 ug of RNA in each 15 ul reaction. In the second PCR, the M1S primer added sample barcodes and 2-4 random nucleotides. Over 8.5 million TCR beta CDR3 reads were obtained for each mother, and approximately 2.9 million reads were obtained for each child. In both related and unrelated pairs, thymic selection shapes the output of TCR recombination in a similar way, with inherited differences having only a minor effect. Related mother-child pairs always showed normalized repertoire overlap that was slightly higher than in unrelated mother-child pairs, though the difference was never significant. No persistent microchimeric T cell clones were found, with a detection sensitivity of approximately 110 clones per million clonotypes. In the study, deep NGS was used to compare the TCR beta repertoires of mothers and children, and features distinguishing related mother-child pairs from unrelated individuals were sought. The mean age was approximately 41 +/- 4 years for the mothers and approximately 11 +/- 4 years for the children. After adapters were ligated using NEBNext reagents, the libraries underwent 100+100 nt paired-end sequencing on an Illumina HiSeq 2000. To avoid cross-contamination, the mother libraries and the child libraries were prepared a month apart and sequenced in separate runs. Each donor had between roughly 500,000 and 2,200,000 distinct TCR beta clonotypes identified. Naive TCR beta clonotypes were estimated from low-frequency clonotypes matched to each donor's FACS-determined naive share, without sorting.

The chain was built from TRBV5-1 and TRBJ2-3, with no confident D gene call. Sequenced sample: blood. This clonotype was sampled from a boy between 10 and 17 years old in good health. This receptor carries the CDR3 CASSLETSTDTQYF. The base sequence is TGCGCCAGCAGCCTGGAGACTTCCACAGATACGCAGTATTTT.